This T cell receptor (beta chain) was captured by sequencing in a study of blood T cell repertoires in COVID-19. Study-wide context: PBMCs, B-cell-depleted T cells, or T cells provided the cDNA or gDNA that made up the material.

The trim removed 4 bases at V and 4 bases at J, leaving 8 bases unmatched. Germline CDR1 MNHNS, CDR2 SASEGT. This CDR3 is built from 16 residues. Some clones are missing from TCRdb's copy, which holds only in-frame ones; the method was immunoSEQ multiplex PCR. The sample lists 150,000 to 200,000 clones; nearly 80% were seen once. The TCR comes from an older woman with acute or convalescent COVID-19. Sequencing used peripheral blood. The rearrangement links TRBV6-1 to TRBJ2-1; the match to TRBD1 covers 9 bases. The CDR3 sequence: CASSVPPGQGYNEQFF. DNA for the CDR3: TGTGCCAGCAGTGTTCCTCCGGGACAGGGTTACAATGAGCAGTTCTTC.